The T cell receptor (beta chain) described here comes from a study of identical twins. TCRdb independently ran MiXCR on the 5' RACE reads; one entry per CDR3 protein. This sample has roughly 1,500,000 distinct CDR3 sequences, with 32% found just once. Per germline, CDR1 DFQATT and CDR2 SNEGSKA (reference sequence). The CDR3 consists of 16 residues. The sequence derives from a newborn girl in good health. The sample consisted of cord blood. The rearrangement uses TRBV20-1 and TRBJ2-1; 7 bases are a match to TRBD2. The J call may be faulty, since TRBJ2-7 better matches the DNA end. The CDR3 DNA is TGCAGTGCTAGAGATTCCGGGGGGAGCTCCTACAATGAGCAGTACTTC. Amino acid sequence: CSARDSGGSSYNEQYF.